This TCR beta chain was sequenced during a study of low-dose radiotherapy and immunotherapy resistance in tumors. Study-level information: Fractions of 1 Gy went to Cohort 2 every two weeks, for 13 Gy over 26 weeks. The treatment that patients received was intravenous nivolumab 240 mg every two weeks plus ipilimumab 1 mg/kg every six weeks. Aspirin was administered orally at 300 mg daily for four cycles, commencing on cycle 1 day 1.

This clonotype has a count of ten or more. TRAV and TRBV primers primed cDNA for both TCRalpha and TCRbeta. For amplifying TCRs, the PCR ran for 20 to 25 cycles with Phusion, which was used together with a constant-region primer and the adapter on the V primers. One entry per CDR3 protein results from TCRdb running MiXCR on the reads. The sample has about 91,000 distinct CDR3 sequences; 20% to 25% are singletons. Indicated time point: after trial treatment. Regarding treatment: LDRT plus nivolumab, ipilimumab, low-dose cyclophosphamide and aspirin (RACIN trial). Those who qualified had advanced solid tumors (lacking tumor-infiltrating lymphocytes). The V end lost 6 bases, the J end lost 8 bases, and 11 bases lay between the germline ends. The CDR3 is 12 residues long.

This clonotype was obtained from a female donor with ovarian cancer. The material sequenced was PBMCs, taken after low-dose radiotherapy plus immunotherapy. The V call is TRBV12-3 or TRBV12-4, the J call TRBJ2-1; weak D call: TRBD1 (5 bases). The CDR3 reads CASSRRGDEQFF. The CDR3 nucleotides are TGTGCCAGCAGCCGTAGGGGCGATGAGCAGTTCTTC.